Below are 4 T cell receptor beta chains sequenced from a single sample in a study of blood T cell repertoires in COVID-19. Repertoires were generated with immunoSEQ multiplex PCR, while TCRdb's copy carries only in-frame clones and drops some. The table shows about 370,000 clones, with around 87% occurring only once. Specimen: peripheral blood. These receptor sequences come from a woman aged 30 to 39 with COVID-19, enrolled during active disease.

The sample holds a few counts of this clone. The chain has TRBV5-1 and TRBJ1-3, with D possibly matching TRBD1 (6 bases). V dropped 4 bases and J dropped 1 base, with 12 bases sitting between them. The CDR3 is 15 residues long. CDR1 is SGHRS, CDR2 YFSETQ, per germline. The CDR3 bases are TGCGCCAGCAGCCAAGTACAGGGTTCTGGAAACACCATATATTTT. Translated, it gives CASSQVQGSGNTIYF.

The sample holds one count of this clone. The V and J genes are TRBV29-1 and TRBJ1-2; D not resolved. Germline assignment: CDR1 SQVTM and CDR2 ANQGSEA. The CDR3 has 15 residues. V lost 7 bases and J 1 base, leaving 19 bases between the germline ends. The CDR3 region is CSAVTRLESNYGYTF. DNA for the CDR3: TGCAGCGCTGTTACCCGCCTAGAGAGTAACTATGGCTACACCTTC.

The chain employs TRBV2 and TRBJ1-4, with TRBD1 matching 9 bases. Germline V gene data show CDR1 as SNHLY and CDR2 as FYNNEI. The CDR3 runs 14 residues. Trimming at V came to 6 bases and at J to 8 bases, leaving 7 bases not matched to a gene. The CDR3 sequence is CASRPGTGWEKLFF. CDR3 DNA: TGTGCCAGCAGGCCCGGGACAGGGTGGGAAAAACTGTTTTTT. The entire variable domain, with the rest obtained from reference TRBV2 and TRBJ1-4, is as follows: EPEVTQTPSHQVTQMGQEVILRCVPISNHLYFYWYRQILGQKVEFLVSFYNNEISEKSEIFDDQFSVERPDGSNFTLKIRSTKLEDSAMYFCASRPGTGWEKLFFGSGTQLSVL.

V usage is TRBV6-5 and J usage is TRBJ1-2; no firm D call. CDR1 and CDR2 from the germline V gene are MNHEY and SVGAGI. The CDR3 length is 15 residues. Trimming cost V 6 bases and J 1 base, with 15 bases left between them. In nucleotides, the CDR3 is TGTGCCAGCAGCGTTACTCGCCCACGTAACTATGGCTACACCTTC. It yields the protein CASSVTRPRNYGYTF.